Sequencing of this TCR beta chain was carried out in a study of CXCR3-negative and CXCR3-positive naive CD8 T cells. To note about this clonotype: What it binds is unknown.

Findings and limits, study-wide: CXCR3-negative naive cells had less hydrophobic TRB CDR3s than did CXCR3-positive naive cells.

The libraries of TRB cDNA were constructed through 5' RACE using UMI labels. TCRdb reprocessed the 5' RACE reads; each CDR3 protein has one entry and no DNA is given. Here the sample table reports 100,000 to 150,000 distinct CDR3 sequences. The CDR3 sequence is 14 residues long. Germline V gene lookup returns CDR1 SQVTM and CDR2 ANQGSEA. This TCR came from a human donor in good health. Some clones in this sample may be carry-over from other donors' samples. The specimen was naive CXCR3+ CD8+ T cells from blood. Described subset: CD45RO-CCR7+CD27+CD95- naive CD8+ T cells expressing CXCR3 (TNR3+). The V gene is TRBV29-1, the J gene TRBJ2-7; lacking DNA, the TRBD1 call made by TCRdb goes unchecked. The CDR3 sequence is CSVDGDTGFAEQYF.